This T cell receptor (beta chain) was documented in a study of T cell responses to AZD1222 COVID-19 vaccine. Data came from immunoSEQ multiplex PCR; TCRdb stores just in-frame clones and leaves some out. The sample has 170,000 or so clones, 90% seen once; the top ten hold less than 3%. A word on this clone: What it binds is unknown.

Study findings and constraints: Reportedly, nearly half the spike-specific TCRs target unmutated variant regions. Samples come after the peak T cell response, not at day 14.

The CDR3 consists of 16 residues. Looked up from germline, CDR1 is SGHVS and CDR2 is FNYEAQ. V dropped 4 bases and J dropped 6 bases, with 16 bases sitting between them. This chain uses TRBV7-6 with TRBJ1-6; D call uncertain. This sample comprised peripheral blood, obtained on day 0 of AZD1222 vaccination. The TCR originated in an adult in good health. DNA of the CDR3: TGTGCCAGCAGCTCCTCGGCCTACCTCCCTAATTCACCCCTCCACTTT. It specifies CASSSSAYLPNSPLHF.